A selection of T cell receptor beta chains follows, all from one sample in a study of T cells in Graves' hyperthyroidism and ophthalmopathy. TCRdb reprocessed the multiplex PCR reads with MiXCR, giving one entry per CDR3 protein. The sample lists over 250,000 distinct CDR3 sequences; approximately 26% were seen once. The sequencing input was blood. All receptors come from a man in his forties or fifties with Graves' hyperthyroidism that later progressed to Graves' ophthalmopathy. The CDR3 runs from the conserved cysteine through the conserved F or W. D genes are given only for firm matches. Clone size appears in some rows only: once, few, many, or a class for an expanded clone.

>NA|NA|TRBJ2-2|TRBV5-1|13
CASSPAEAGELFF
TGCGCCAGCAGCCCCGCTGAGGCCGGGGAGCTGTTTTTT
>many|NA|TRBJ1-5|TRBV11-2|14
CASSLRMGIRPQHF
TGTGCCAGCAGCCTTCGGATGGGGATCCGTCCCCAGCATTTT
>many|NA|TRBJ2-7|TRBV2|14
CASNLQGRAYEQYF
TGTGCCAGTAATTTACAGGGCCGGGCTTACGAGCAGTACTTC
>NA|NA|TRBJ2-5|TRBV12-3/TRBV12-4|16
CASSSTGWGYQETQYF
TGTGCCAGCAGTTCTACAGGGTGGGGGTACCAAGAGACCCAGTACTTC
>many|NA|TRBJ1-2|TRBV7-2|13
CASSSLWDPGYTF
TGTGCCAGCAGCTCCCTTTGGGATCCTGGCTACACCTTC
>few|NA|TRBJ1-5|TRBV9|15
CASSVGGGPDQPQHF
TGTGCCAGCAGCGTAGGGGGAGGGCCGGATCAGCCCCAGCATTTT
>many|NA|TRBJ2-7|TRBV27|13
CASSTTGPYEQYF
TGTGCCAGCAGTACTACAGGGCCCTACGAGCAGTACTTC
>NA|TRBD1|TRBJ2-7|TRBV6-1|16
CASSVGRDRTAYEQYF
TGTGCCAGCAGTGTGGGCCGGGACAGGACTGCCTACGAGCAGTACTTC
>few|NA|TRBJ2-7|TRBV11-2|13
CASSSQGTGEQYF
TGTGCCAGCAGCTCACAGGGGACTGGCGAGCAGTACTTC
>many|NA|TRBJ1-2|TRBV10-3|15
CAISEGGRVSYGYTF
TGTGCCATCAGTGAGGGGGGCAGGGTCAGCTATGGCTACACCTTC